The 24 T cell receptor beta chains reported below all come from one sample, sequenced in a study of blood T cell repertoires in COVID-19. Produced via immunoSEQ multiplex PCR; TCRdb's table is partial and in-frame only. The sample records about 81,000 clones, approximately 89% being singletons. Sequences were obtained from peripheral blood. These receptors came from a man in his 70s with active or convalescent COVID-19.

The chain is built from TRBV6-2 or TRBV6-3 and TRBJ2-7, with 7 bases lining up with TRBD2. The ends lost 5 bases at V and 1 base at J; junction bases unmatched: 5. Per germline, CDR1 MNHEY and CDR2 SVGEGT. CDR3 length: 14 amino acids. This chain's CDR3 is CASSPDGGSYEQYF. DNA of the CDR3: TGTGCCAGCAGTCCCGACGGGGGGTCCTACGAGCAGTACTTC.

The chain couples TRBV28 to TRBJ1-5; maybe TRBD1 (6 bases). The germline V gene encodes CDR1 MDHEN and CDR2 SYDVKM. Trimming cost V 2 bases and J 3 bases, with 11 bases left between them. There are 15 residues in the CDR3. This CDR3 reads CASSLMGALNQPQHF. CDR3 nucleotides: TGTGCCAGCAGTTTAATGGGGGCTCTCAATCAGCCCCAGCATTTT. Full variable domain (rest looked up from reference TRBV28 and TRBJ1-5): DVKVTQSSRYLVKRTGEKVFLECVQDMDHENMFWYRQDPGLGLRLIYFSYDVKMKEKGDIPEGYSVSREKKERFSLILESASTNQTSMYLCASSLMGALNQPQHFGDGTRLSIL.

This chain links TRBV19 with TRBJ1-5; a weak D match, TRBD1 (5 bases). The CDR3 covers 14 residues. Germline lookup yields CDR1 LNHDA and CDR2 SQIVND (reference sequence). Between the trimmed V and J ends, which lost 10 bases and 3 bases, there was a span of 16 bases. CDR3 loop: CATWNHRSNQPQHF. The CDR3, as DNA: TGTGCCACTTGGAACCACAGGTCCAATCAGCCCCAGCATTTT.

CDR3 nucleotides: TGTGCCAGCAGCCATGCTGGGACTAGCGGGGGGGGTGAGCAGTACTTC. Encoded protein: CASSHAGTSGGGEQYF. The chain is built from TRBV4-2 and TRBJ2-7, with 16 bases identical to TRBD2. J was trimmed by 7 bases and V by 3 bases; bases with no gene match: 6. Germline loops: CDR1 LGHNA, CDR2 YNFKEQ. This CDR3 has 16 amino acids.

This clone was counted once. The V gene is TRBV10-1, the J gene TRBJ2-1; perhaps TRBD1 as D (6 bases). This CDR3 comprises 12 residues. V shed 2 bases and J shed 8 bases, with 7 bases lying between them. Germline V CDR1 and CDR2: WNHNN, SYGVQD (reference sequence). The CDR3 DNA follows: TGCGCCAGCAGTGAGAACAGGGATGAGCAGTTCTTC. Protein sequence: CASSENRDEQFF.

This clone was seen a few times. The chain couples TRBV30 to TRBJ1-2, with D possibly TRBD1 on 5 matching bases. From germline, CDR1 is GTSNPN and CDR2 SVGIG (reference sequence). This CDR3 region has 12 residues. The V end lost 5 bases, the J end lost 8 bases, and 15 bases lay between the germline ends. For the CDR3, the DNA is TGTGCCTGGGGCCCGGCGGGGGGAGGCTACACCTTC. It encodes CAWGPAGGGYTF.

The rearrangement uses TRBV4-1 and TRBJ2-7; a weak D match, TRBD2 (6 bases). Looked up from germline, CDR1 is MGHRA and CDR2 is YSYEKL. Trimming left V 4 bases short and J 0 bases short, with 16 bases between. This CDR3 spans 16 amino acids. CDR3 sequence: CASSPAGTYSSYEQYF. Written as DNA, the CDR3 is TGCGCCAGCAGCCCCGCGGGGACTTACTCCTCCTACGAGCAGTACTTC.

The CDR3 region is CSVPPIGGFFGNEQFF. The CDR3 DNA reads as TGCAGCGTCCCCCCGATTGGAGGTTTCTTCGGTAATGAGCAGTTCTTC. This chain joins TRBV29-1 and TRBJ2-1, with a tentative D call TRBD2 (5 bases). Germline loops: CDR1 SQVTM, CDR2 ANQGSEA. Trimming took 6 bases from V and 7 from J, leaving 25 bases between them. The CDR3 is 16 residues long.

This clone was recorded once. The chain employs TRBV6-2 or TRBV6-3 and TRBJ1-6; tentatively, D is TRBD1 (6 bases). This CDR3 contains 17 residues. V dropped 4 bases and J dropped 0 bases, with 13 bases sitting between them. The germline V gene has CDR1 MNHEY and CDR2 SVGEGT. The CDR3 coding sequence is TGTGCCAGCAGTTCGTCGGGACACAGCTCCTATAATTCACCCCTCCACTTT. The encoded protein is CASSSSGHSSYNSPLHF.

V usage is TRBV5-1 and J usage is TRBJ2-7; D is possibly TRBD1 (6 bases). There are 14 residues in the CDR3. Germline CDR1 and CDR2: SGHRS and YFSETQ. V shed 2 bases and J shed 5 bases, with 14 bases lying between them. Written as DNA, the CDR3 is TGCGCCAGCAGCTTTATGGTGGGGGCAGACGAGCAGTACTTC. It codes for CASSFMVGADEQYF. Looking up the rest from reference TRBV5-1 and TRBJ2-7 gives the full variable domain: KAGVTQTPRYLIKTRGQQVTLSCSPISGHRSVSWYQQTPGQGLQFLFEYFSETQRNKGNFPGRFSGRQFSNSRSEMNVSTLELGDSALYLCASSFMVGADEQYFGPGTRLTVT.

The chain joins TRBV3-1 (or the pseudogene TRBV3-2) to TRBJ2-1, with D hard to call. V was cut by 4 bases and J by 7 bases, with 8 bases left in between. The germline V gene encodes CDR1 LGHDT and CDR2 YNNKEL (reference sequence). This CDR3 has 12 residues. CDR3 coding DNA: TGTGCCAGCAGCCTCTACGAAAATGAGCAGTTCTTC. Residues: CASSLYENEQFF.

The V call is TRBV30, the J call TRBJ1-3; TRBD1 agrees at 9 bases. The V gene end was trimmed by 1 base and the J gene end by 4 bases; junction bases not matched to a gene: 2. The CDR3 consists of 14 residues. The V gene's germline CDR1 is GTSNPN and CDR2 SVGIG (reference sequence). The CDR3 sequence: CAWSGGQGGNTIYF. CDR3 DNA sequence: TGTGCCTGGAGTGGAGGACAGGGGGGAAACACCATATATTTT.

CDR3 DNA sequence: TGTGCCAGCAGTACGCGGGGGGGGTCAGATACGCAGTATTTT. It encodes CASSTRGGSDTQYF. The chain carries TRBV6-5 and TRBJ2-3, with TRBD2 matching 9 bases. The CDR3 extends over 14 amino acids. CDR1 and CDR2 from the germline V gene are MNHEY and SVGAGI. J was trimmed by 4 bases and V by 5 bases; bases with no gene match: 4.

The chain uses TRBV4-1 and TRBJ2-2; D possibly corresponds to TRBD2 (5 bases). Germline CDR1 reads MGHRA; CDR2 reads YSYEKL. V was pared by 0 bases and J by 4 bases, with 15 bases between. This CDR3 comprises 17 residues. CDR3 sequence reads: CASSQDKGNGVTGELFF. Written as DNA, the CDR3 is TGCGCCAGCAGCCAAGATAAGGGAAACGGGGTCACCGGGGAGCTGTTTTTT.

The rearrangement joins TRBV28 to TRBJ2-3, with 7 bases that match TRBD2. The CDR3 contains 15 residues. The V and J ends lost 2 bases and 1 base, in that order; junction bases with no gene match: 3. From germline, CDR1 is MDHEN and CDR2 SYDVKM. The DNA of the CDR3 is TGTGCCAGCAGTTTAGGGGGGGTTGGCACAGATACGCAGTATTTT. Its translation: CASSLGGVGTDTQYF. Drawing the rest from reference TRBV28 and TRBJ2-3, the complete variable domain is DVKVTQSSRYLVKRTGEKVFLECVQDMDHENMFWYRQDPGLGLRLIYFSYDVKMKEKGDIPEGYSVSREKKERFSLILESASTNQTSMYLCASSLGGVGTDTQYFGPGTRLTVL.

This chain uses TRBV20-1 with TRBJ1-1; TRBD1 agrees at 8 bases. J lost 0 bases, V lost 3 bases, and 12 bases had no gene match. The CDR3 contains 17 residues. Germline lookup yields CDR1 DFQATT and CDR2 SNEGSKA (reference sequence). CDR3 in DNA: TGCAGTGCTAGTGGGCAGGGGGCCTTCTTAATGAACACTGAAGCTTTCTTT. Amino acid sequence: CSASGQGAFLMNTEAFF.

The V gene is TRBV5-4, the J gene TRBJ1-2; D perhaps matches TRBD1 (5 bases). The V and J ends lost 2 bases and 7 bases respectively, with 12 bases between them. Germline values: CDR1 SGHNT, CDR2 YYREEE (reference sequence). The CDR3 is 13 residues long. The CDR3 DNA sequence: TGTGCCAGCAGCTTTGCGGCAGGGTTTGGCTACACCTTC. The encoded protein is CASSFAAGFGYTF.

CDR3 nucleotide sequence: TGCGCCAGCAGCTTGGCCGGGAGTTCAATCTCGGAGCAGTACTTC. Translating it yields CASSLAGSSISEQYF. This sequence joins TRBV5-1 and TRBJ2-7, with D possibly matching TRBD2 (6 bases). The CDR3 totals 15 residues. The V gene lost 0 bases and the J gene lost 7 bases, with 17 bases spanning the gap. Germline lookup yields CDR1 SGHRS and CDR2 YFSETQ.

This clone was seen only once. The DNA of the CDR3 is TGCGCCAGCAGCTTGTTTGGGACAGGGGAGAATGAGCAGTTCTTC. Encoded protein: CASSLFGTGENEQFF. The chain couples TRBV5-1 to TRBJ2-1, with 10 bases lining up with TRBD1. V was pared by 1 base and J by 7 bases, with 5 bases of the junction left unmatched. The germline V gene has CDR1 SGHRS and CDR2 YFSETQ. The CDR3 contains 15 residues.

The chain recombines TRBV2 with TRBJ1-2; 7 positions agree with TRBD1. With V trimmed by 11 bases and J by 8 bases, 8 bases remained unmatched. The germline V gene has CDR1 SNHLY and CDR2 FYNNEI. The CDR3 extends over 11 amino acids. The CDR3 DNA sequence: TGTGCCGGGACAGATTCTTGGGGCTACACCTTC. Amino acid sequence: CAGTDSWGYTF.

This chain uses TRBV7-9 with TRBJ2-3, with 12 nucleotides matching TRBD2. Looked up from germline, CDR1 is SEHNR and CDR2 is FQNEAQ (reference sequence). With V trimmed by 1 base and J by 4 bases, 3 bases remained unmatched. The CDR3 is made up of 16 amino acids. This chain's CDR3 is CASSLELAGGADTQYF. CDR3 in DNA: TGTGCCAGCAGCTTAGAACTAGCGGGGGGAGCAGATACGCAGTATTTT.

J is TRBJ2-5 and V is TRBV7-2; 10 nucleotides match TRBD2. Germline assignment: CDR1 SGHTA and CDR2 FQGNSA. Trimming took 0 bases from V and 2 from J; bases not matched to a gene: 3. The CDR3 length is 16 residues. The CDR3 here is CASSLAAAGGQETQYF. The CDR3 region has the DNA TGTGCCAGCAGCTTAGCGGCAGCGGGGGGGCAAGAGACCCAGTACTTC.

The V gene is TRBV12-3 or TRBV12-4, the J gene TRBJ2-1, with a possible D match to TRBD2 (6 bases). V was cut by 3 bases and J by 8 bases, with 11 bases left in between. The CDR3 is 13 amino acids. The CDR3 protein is CASSFGGADEQFF. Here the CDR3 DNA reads TGTGCCAGCAGTTTCGGGGGAGCGGATGAGCAGTTCTTC.

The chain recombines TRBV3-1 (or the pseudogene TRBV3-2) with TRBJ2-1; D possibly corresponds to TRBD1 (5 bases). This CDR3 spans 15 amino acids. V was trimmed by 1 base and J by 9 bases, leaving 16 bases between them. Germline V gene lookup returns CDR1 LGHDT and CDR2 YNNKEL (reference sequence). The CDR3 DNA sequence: TGTGCCAGCAGCCAAGGACAGATTGTGGCAATTGAGCAGTTCTTC. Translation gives CASSQGQIVAIEQFF.